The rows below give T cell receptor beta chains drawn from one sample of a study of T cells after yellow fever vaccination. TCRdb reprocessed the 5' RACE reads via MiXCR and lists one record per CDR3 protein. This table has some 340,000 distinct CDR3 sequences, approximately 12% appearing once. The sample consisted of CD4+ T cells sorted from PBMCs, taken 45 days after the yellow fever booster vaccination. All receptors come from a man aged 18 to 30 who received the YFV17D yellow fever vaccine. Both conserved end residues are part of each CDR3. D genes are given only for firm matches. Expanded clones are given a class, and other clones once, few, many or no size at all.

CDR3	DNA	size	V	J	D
CASSLGQLVLNTEAFF	TGCGCCAGCAGCCTTGGACAGCTAGTTTTGAACACTGAAGCTTTCTTT	few	TRBV5-1	TRBJ1-1	.
CASSQSTRRGNIQYF	TGCGCCAGCAGCCAATCTACTCGGCGGGGAAACATCCAGTACTTC	few	TRBV4-1	TRBJ2-5	.
CATSRGDSNEKLFF	TGTGCCACCAGCAGGGGGGATTCTAATGAAAAACTGTTTTTT	.	TRBV15	TRBJ1-4	.
CASSTPSAAGTLAKNIQYF	TGTGCCAGCAGCACCCCCTCCGCGGCAGGCACGTTAGCCAAAAACATTCAGTACTTC	.	TRBV7-2	TRBJ2-4	.
CATSRRQSNQPQHF	TGTGCCACCAGCCGACGACAGAGCAATCAGCCCCAGCATTTT	few	TRBV15	TRBJ1-5	.
CASSLDRTSEKLFF	TGTGCCAGCAGCCTCGACAGGACGTCGGAAAAACTGTTTTTT	.	TRBV7-2	TRBJ1-4	.
CASSPQKALTQYF	TGTGCCAGCAGCCCGCAGAAAGCCCTTACGCAGTATTTT	.	TRBV7-2	TRBJ2-3	.
CASCLGEYTEAFF	TGTGCCAGCTGCTTAGGGGAGTACACTGAAGCTTTCTTT	.	TRBV7-9	TRBJ1-1	.
CASSYSTETQYF	TGTGCCAGCAGTTACTCGACAGAGACCCAGTACTTC	many	TRBV6-2/TRBV6-3	TRBJ2-5	.
CATSGYQNNEQFF	TGTGCCACCAGTGGGTACCAAAACAATGAGCAGTTCTTC	.	TRBV24-1	TRBJ2-1	.
CASSQVGSSNQPQHF	TGCGCCAGCAGCCAAGTTGGCAGCAGCAATCAGCCCCAGCATTTT	many	TRBV4-1	TRBJ1-5	.
CASRRRGGTTDTQYF	TGTGCCAGTAGGCGCAGAGGGGGGACCACAGATACGCAGTATTTT	.	TRBV19	TRBJ2-3	.
CAISLGLAGGYEQYF	TGTGCCATCAGCCTCGGACTAGCGGGGGGATACGAGCAGTACTTC	few	TRBV10-3	TRBJ2-7	TRBD2
CASSLAGTLGYEQYF	TGCGCCAGCAGCCTCGCCGGGACACTCGGCTACGAGCAGTACTTC	many	TRBV5-1	TRBJ2-7	.
CASSTTGGEKTQYF	TGTGCTAGCAGCACCACAGGGGGTGAGAAGACCCAGTACTTC	few	TRBV7-7	TRBJ2-5	TRBD1
CASSPPSGGANEQFF	TGTGCCAGCAGCCCCCCCAGCGGGGGGGCCAATGAGCAGTTCTTC	once	TRBV7-9	TRBJ2-1	TRBD2
CSARLLETGLVTGANVLTF	TGCAGTGCTAGATTGCTAGAGACAGGGTTAGTCACTGGGGCCAACGTCCTGACTTTC	few	TRBV20-1	TRBJ2-6	TRBD1
CSARSSIEAFF	TGCAGTGCTCGCTCCTCAATTGAAGCTTTCTTT	.	TRBV20-1	TRBJ1-1	.
CSARQRGSVSTDTQYF	TGCAGTGCCAGACAGCGGGGGAGCGTTAGCACAGATACGCAGTATTTT	.	TRBV20-1	TRBJ2-3	TRBD2
CASSHNTPGTEAFF	TGCGCCAGCAGCCACAACACCCCGGGAACTGAAGCTTTCTTT	.	TRBV4-1	TRBJ1-1	.
CASSQRGAGNTIYF	TGCGCCAGCAGCCAGCGGGGGGCTGGAAACACCATATATTTT	few	TRBV5-1	TRBJ1-3	.
CASSVPPGELFF	TGTGCCAGCAGTGTCCCGCCCGGGGAGCTGTTTTTT	.	TRBV12-3/TRBV12-4	TRBJ2-2	.
CASSLNSDRVGGAFF	TGTGCCAGCAGTTTAAATTCGGACAGGGTGGGAGGAGCTTTCTTT	few	TRBV12-3/TRBV12-4	TRBJ1-1	TRBD1
CASSPGTFSGANVLTF	TGTGCCAGCAGTCCAGGAACGTTTTCTGGGGCCAACGTCCTGACTTTC	.	TRBV12-3/TRBV12-4	TRBJ2-6	.
CASAFGAKNIQYF	TGTGCCTCAGCCTTTGGAGCCAAAAACATTCAGTACTTC	few	TRBV28	TRBJ2-4	.
CASSLEGRIRAGNTIYF	TGTGCCAGCAGCTTAGAGGGAAGAATCCGGGCTGGAAACACCATATATTTT	many	TRBV7-6	TRBJ1-3	.
CSASLGENGYTF	TGCAGTGCTAGTCTCGGGGAGAATGGCTACACCTTC	few	TRBV20-1	TRBJ1-2	.
CASTSWDSGANVLTF	TGTGCCAGCACCTCTTGGGACTCTGGGGCCAACGTCCTGACTTTC	many	TRBV7-9	TRBJ2-6	.
CASNQEVRNQPQHF	TGTGCCAGTAATCAGGAGGTGAGAAATCAGCCCCAGCATTTT	.	TRBV19	TRBJ1-5	.
CSSRGSGNTIYF	TGCAGCTCCAGGGGTTCTGGAAACACCATATATTTT	many	TRBV29-1	TRBJ1-3	.
CASSLRGTGSYEQYF	TGTGCCAGCAGTCTCCGCGGGACAGGGTCTTACGAGCAGTACTTC	few	TRBV12-3/TRBV12-4	TRBJ2-7	TRBD1
CATSDGGVDTQYF	TGTGCCACCAGTGACGGCGGGGTGGATACGCAGTATTTT	few	TRBV24-1	TRBJ2-3	.
CSALYGVDTQYF	TGCAGTGCTTTATACGGCGTGGATACGCAGTATTTT	.	TRBV20-1	TRBJ2-3	.
CASSHYGSADMNTEAFF	TGCGCCAGCAGCCACTACGGCAGTGCGGATATGAACACTGAAGCTTTCTTT	few	TRBV10-2	TRBJ1-1	.
CASSQDSSIQYF	TGCGCCAGCAGCCAAGATTCGAGCATTCAGTACTTC	few	TRBV4-3	TRBJ2-4	.
CASSYLTGVGTEAFF	TGTGCCAGCAGTTACCTCACAGGGGTGGGCACTGAAGCTTTCTTT	.	TRBV28	TRBJ1-1	TRBD1
CATSDSSDRATNEKLFF	TGTGCCACCAGTGATTCTTCAGACCGTGCAACTAATGAAAAACTGTTTTTT	.	TRBV24-1	TRBJ1-4	.
CASRPPVGSGVSTDTQYF	TGTGCCAGCCGCCCGCCCGTTGGTAGCGGAGTTAGCACAGATACGCAGTATTTT	few	TRBV27	TRBJ2-3	.
CSASSGGLGHITENTQYF	TGCAGTGCTAGCAGTGGTGGGCTGGGACACATTACAGAGAATACGCAGTATTTT	many	TRBV20-1	TRBJ2-3	.
CASSLFRGVNTEAFF	TGTGCCAGCAGCTTGTTTCGGGGGGTGAACACTGAAGCTTTCTTT	.	TRBV7-6	TRBJ1-1	.
CASSHRHVRAGGAGTDTQYF	TGTGCCAGCAGCCACCGCCACGTTAGAGCGGGGGGCGCCGGCACAGATACGCAGTATTTT	few	TRBV4-2	TRBJ2-3	TRBD2
CASSLEAFGYTF	TGTGCCAGCAGCTTAGAGGCCTTTGGCTACACCTTC	many	TRBV7-9	TRBJ1-2	.
CATTPPGSYEQYF	TGTGCCACCACCCCCCCAGGCTCCTACGAGCAGTACTTC	.	TRBV24-1	TRBJ2-7	.
CASSRLAGHQETQYF	TGTGCCAGCAGCCGACTAGCGGGGCACCAAGAGACCCAGTACTTC	few	TRBV11-2	TRBJ2-5	TRBD2
CSATLAGGPTDTQYF	TGCAGTGCTACCTTAGCGGGGGGGCCCACAGATACGCAGTATTTT	.	TRBV20-1	TRBJ2-3	TRBD2
CASSRLGLAGVETQYF	TGTGCCAGCAGTCGGCTAGGACTAGCGGGGGTGGAGACCCAGTACTTC	few	TRBV5-4	TRBJ2-5	TRBD2
CASSPRVANSPLHF	TGCGCCAGCAGCCCGAGGGTTGCCAATTCACCCCTCCACTTT	.	TRBV4-1	TRBJ1-6	.
CATSRDGTTGELFF	TGTGCCACCAGCAGAGATGGGACAACCGGGGAGCTGTTTTTT	few	TRBV15	TRBJ2-2	.
CASSPRVSNTEAFF	TGTGCCAGCAGCCCACGGGTGTCGAACACTGAAGCTTTCTTT	few	TRBV3-1	TRBJ1-1	.
CASGEIKADTQYF	TGCGCCAGCGGGGAGATCAAGGCAGATACGCAGTATTTT	many	TRBV5-1	TRBJ2-3	.
CASRKEGPTDEQFF	TGTGCCAGCAGAAAGGAGGGTCCCACAGATGAGCAGTTCTTC	once	TRBV2	TRBJ2-1	.
CASRGAGNTYNEQFF	TGTGCCAGCAGAGGAGCGGGGAATACTTACAATGAGCAGTTCTTC	.	TRBV11-2	TRBJ2-1	TRBD2
CASSLRTGFAWSSDTEAFF	TGTGCCAGCAGCTTGCGGACAGGGTTCGCGTGGTCGTCCGACACTGAAGCTTTCTTT	.	TRBV5-8	TRBJ1-1	TRBD1
CASSARGTGHTDTQYF	TGTGCCAGCAGCGCCCGCGGAACGGGGCACACAGATACGCAGTATTTT	many	TRBV9	TRBJ2-3	.
CASRRQGEAFF	TGTGCCAGCAGGAGACAGGGTGAAGCTTTCTTT	.	TRBV12-3/TRBV12-4	TRBJ1-1	TRBD1
CASGAALQGNEQFF	TGTGCCAGCGGGGCGGCCCTTCAGGGGAATGAGCAGTTCTTC	.	TRBV6-2/TRBV6-3	TRBJ2-1	.
CAGSLAGTDTQYF	TGTGCCGGATCTCTGGCAGGCACAGATACGCAGTATTTT	few	TRBV6-2/TRBV6-3	TRBJ2-3	.
CASKLQGIGYEQYF	TGTGCCAGCAAATTACAGGGTATCGGGTACGAGCAGTACTTC	few	TRBV6-6	TRBJ2-7	.
CASSLDKNTGELFF	TGCGCCAGCAGCTTGGACAAGAACACCGGGGAGCTGTTTTTT	.	TRBV5-1	TRBJ2-2	.
CASSFNLWDSNEQFF	TGTGCCAGCAGTTTTAATCTATGGGACAGCAATGAGCAGTTCTTC	few	TRBV12-3/TRBV12-4	TRBJ2-1	TRBD1